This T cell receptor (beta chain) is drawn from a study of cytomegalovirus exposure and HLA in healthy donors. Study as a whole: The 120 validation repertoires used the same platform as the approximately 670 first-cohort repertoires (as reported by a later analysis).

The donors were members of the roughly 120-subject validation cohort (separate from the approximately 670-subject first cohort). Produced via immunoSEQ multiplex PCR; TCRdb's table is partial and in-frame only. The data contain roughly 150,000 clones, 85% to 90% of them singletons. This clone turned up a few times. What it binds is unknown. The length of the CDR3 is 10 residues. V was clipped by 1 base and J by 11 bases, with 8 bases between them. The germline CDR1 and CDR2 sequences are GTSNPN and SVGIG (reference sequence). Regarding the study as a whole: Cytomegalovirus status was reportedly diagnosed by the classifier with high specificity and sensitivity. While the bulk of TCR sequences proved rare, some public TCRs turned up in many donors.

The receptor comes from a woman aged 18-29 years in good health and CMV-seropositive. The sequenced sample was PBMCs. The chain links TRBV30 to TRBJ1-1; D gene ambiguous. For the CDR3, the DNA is TGTGCCTGGAGTGGCCAGAGGGCTTTCTTT. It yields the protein CAWSGQRAFF.